This T cell receptor beta chain was recorded in a study of blood T cells in healthy people across ages. Approximately 10 milliliters was the volume of peripheral blood drawn from each donor. The germline V gene has CDR1 DFQATT and CDR2 SNEGSKA (reference sequence). The V segment lost 6 bases and the J segment 5 bases; nucleotides outside the gene matches: 16. This CDR3 is 16 amino acids long. In regard to this clonotype: As yet, its antigen is unknown.

It was with a sample-barcoded 5' primer and a J-beta primer mix that a second PCR of roughly 7 to 12 cycles was run. TCRdb fed the 5' RACE reads into MiXCR, producing one record per CDR3 protein. Among 730,000 or so distinct CDR3 sequences listed, around two fifths were seen once. Findings of the study overall: In long-lived donors, naive CD4+ cell counts and diversity exceeded those of aged donors. Observed TCR beta diversity showed a strong correlation with the percentage of naive T cells as measured by flow cytometry.

Sample: blood. The receptor was isolated from a man older than 75 in good health. The gene calls are TRBV20-1 and TRBJ2-1, with TRBD1 matching over 7 bases. CDR3 DNA sequence: TGCAGTGCCCCGACCAAGGGCCTAGGGGGCAACAATGAGCAGTTCTTC. Translation: CSAPTKGLGGNNEQFF.